Following are 2 T cell receptor beta chains from one sample sequenced in a study of blood T cell repertoires in COVID-19. TCRdb's table, derived via immunoSEQ multiplex PCR, lists solely in-frame clones and lacks some. The sample lists fewer than 140,000 clones; 70% to 80% were seen once. Sequencing used peripheral blood. All receptors come from an elderly man with COVID-19, enrolled during active disease.

The V gene is TRBV24-1, the J gene TRBJ1-5; D not certain. The CDR3 is made up of 17 amino acids. The germline gives CDR1 KGHDR, CDR2 SFDVKD. Trimming pared 8 bases from V and 0 bases from J, leaving 19 bases between. The CDR3 bases are TGTGCCACCACCTCCGGACTGTCAAAATATAGCAATCAGCCCCAGCATTTT. As protein: CATTSGLSKYSNQPQHF.

The chain combines TRBV9 with TRBJ1-2; the match to TRBD1 covers 9 bases. Germline-derived CDR1 and CDR2 are SGDLS and YYNGEE. The CDR3 is made up of 17 amino acids. V trimming: 3 bases; J trimming: 8 bases; junction bases outside the gene matches: 17. The CDR3 bases are TGTGCCAGCAGCGCCCCCTTTGGGGACAGGGTATTGAAAGGCTACACCTTC. Translated, it gives CASSAPFGDRVLKGYTF.